This is a list of T cell receptor beta chains from one sample in a study of cytomegalovirus exposure and HLA in healthy donors. Only in-frame clones appear in the TCRdb table, and some are missing; sequencing was by immunoSEQ multiplex PCR. In the table there are about 100,000 clones, about four fifths of which are singletons. Sample: PBMCs. Receptors were obtained from a woman aged 35 to 49 in good health and CMV-seronegative. CDR3s include the opening cysteine and the closing phenylalanine or tryptophan. Fields, in order: J gene, clone size, D gene, V gene, CDR3 protein, CDR3 DNA. The D gene is left open where the match is weak. Clone size appears in some rows only: once, few, many, or a class for an expanded clone.

j_call: TRBJ2-5; clone_size: NA; d_call: TRBD2; v_call: TRBV5-1; cdr3_aa: CASSLRKTSGGLGETQYF; cdr3_nt: TGCGCCAGCAGCTTGAGAAAGACCAGCGGGGGGCTGGGGGAGACCCAGTACTTC
j_call: TRBJ2-1; clone_size: NA; d_call: TRBD2; v_call: TRBV13; cdr3_aa: CASSLGLAGVGVYNEQFF; cdr3_nt: TGTGCCAGCAGCCTGGGACTAGCGGGAGTGGGGGTATACAATGAGCAGTTCTTC
j_call: TRBJ2-3; clone_size: few; d_call: NA; v_call: TRBV28; cdr3_aa: CATNTGGIDTQYF; cdr3_nt: TGTGCCACCAATACCGGGGGTATAGATACGCAGTATTTT
j_call: TRBJ2-5; clone_size: NA; d_call: TRBD2; v_call: TRBV2; cdr3_aa: CASGQLAGENQETQYF; cdr3_nt: TGTGCCAGCGGCCAACTAGCGGGGGAAAACCAAGAGACCCAGTACTTC
j_call: TRBJ2-1; clone_size: NA; d_call: NA; v_call: TRBV5-1; cdr3_aa: CASSLVRGTRTSSNEQFF; cdr3_nt: TGCGCCAGCAGCTTGGTCCGGGGGACTCGGACTTCGAGTAATGAGCAGTTCTTC
j_call: TRBJ2-3; clone_size: once; d_call: NA; v_call: TRBV27; cdr3_aa: CASRRQGTDTQYF; cdr3_nt: TGTGCCAGCAGGAGACAGGGCACAGATACGCAGTATTTT
j_call: TRBJ1-1; clone_size: NA; d_call: NA; v_call: TRBV6-5; cdr3_aa: CASTGLVNTEAFF; cdr3_nt: TGTGCCAGCACAGGGTTGGTGAACACTGAAGCTTTCTTT
j_call: TRBJ2-7; clone_size: NA; d_call: NA; v_call: TRBV21-1; cdr3_aa: CASSKVRLPNPCTIYEQYF; cdr3_nt: TGTGCCAGCAGCAAAGTGAGACTGCCTAACCCTTGCACCATCTACGAGCAGTACTTC
j_call: TRBJ2-7; clone_size: NA; d_call: TRBD1; v_call: TRBV10-2; cdr3_aa: CASSEGDRVFGEQYF; cdr3_nt: TGCGCCAGCAGTGAGGGGGACAGGGTGTTCGGCGAGCAGTACTTC
j_call: TRBJ2-1; clone_size: NA; d_call: NA; v_call: TRBV11-3; cdr3_aa: CASSLQSPYNEQFF; cdr3_nt: TGTGCCAGCAGCTTACAGTCACCATACAATGAGCAGTTCTTC
j_call: TRBJ2-1; clone_size: NA; d_call: TRBD2; v_call: TRBV28; cdr3_aa: CASSRTSGSSEQFF; cdr3_nt: TGTGCCAGCAGTCGGACTAGCGGGAGTTCTGAGCAGTTCTTC
j_call: TRBJ1-5; clone_size: NA; d_call: NA; v_call: TRBV19; cdr3_aa: CASSTGGNQPQHF; cdr3_nt: TGTGCCAGTAGTACAGGGGGCAATCAGCCCCAGCATTTT
j_call: TRBJ1-2; clone_size: NA; d_call: NA; v_call: TRBV18; cdr3_aa: CASSPPGARVGYGYTF; cdr3_nt: TGTGCCAGCTCACCACCTGGGGCCCGCGTCGGCTATGGCTACACCTTC
j_call: TRBJ2-1; clone_size: NA; d_call: NA; v_call: TRBV2; cdr3_aa: CASSLEGVKNEQFF; cdr3_nt: TGTGCCAGCAGTCTAGAGGGGGTTAAGAATGAGCAGTTCTTC
j_call: TRBJ2-1; clone_size: NA; d_call: NA; v_call: TRBV19; cdr3_aa: CASSMSYNEQFF; cdr3_nt: TGTGCCAGTAGTATGAGCTACAATGAGCAGTTCTTC
j_call: TRBJ2-7; clone_size: NA; d_call: NA; v_call: TRBV27; cdr3_aa: CASSPLHGFAYEQYF; cdr3_nt: TGTGCCAGCAGTCCGCTCCACGGGTTCGCCTACGAGCAGTACTTC
j_call: TRBJ2-1; clone_size: NA; d_call: NA; v_call: TRBV15; cdr3_aa: CATSRGSSYNEQFF; cdr3_nt: TGTGCCACCAGCAGAGGTAGCTCCTACAATGAGCAGTTCTTC
j_call: TRBJ1-1; clone_size: few; d_call: NA; v_call: TRBV19; cdr3_aa: CASSIQGPSDAFF; cdr3_nt: TGTGCCAGTAGTATACAGGGGCCCAGTGATGCTTTCTTT
j_call: TRBJ2-1; clone_size: NA; d_call: NA; v_call: TRBV7-3; cdr3_aa: CASSLTLEAVQFF; cdr3_nt: TGTGCCAGCAGCTTAACGTTGGAGGCGGTGCAGTTCTTC
j_call: TRBJ2-5; clone_size: NA; d_call: TRBD2; v_call: TRBV4-3; cdr3_aa: CASSPRTSGGEETQYF; cdr3_nt: TGCGCCAGCAGCCCCCGGACTAGCGGGGGGGAAGAGACCCAGTACTTC
j_call: TRBJ1-6; clone_size: NA; d_call: NA; v_call: TRBV2; cdr3_aa: CASSRESSYNSPLHF; cdr3_nt: TGTGCCAGCAGTCGAGAGAGCTCCTATAATTCACCCCTCCACTTT
j_call: TRBJ2-5; clone_size: NA; d_call: TRBD1; v_call: TRBV4-2; cdr3_aa: CASSQSEVSRDREQETQYF; cdr3_nt: TGTGCCAGCAGCCAGAGCGAAGTATCCAGGGACAGGGAACAAGAGACCCAGTACTTC
j_call: TRBJ2-7; clone_size: NA; d_call: NA; v_call: TRBV2; cdr3_aa: CASSEQTGRNEQYF; cdr3_nt: TGTGCCAGCAGTGAGCAGACAGGGAGGAACGAGCAGTACTTC
j_call: TRBJ2-3; clone_size: NA; d_call: NA; v_call: TRBV6-5; cdr3_aa: CASSYGLAGDTQYF; cdr3_nt: TGTGCCAGCAGTTACGGGTTAGCCGGGGATACGCAGTATTTT
j_call: TRBJ2-1; clone_size: once; d_call: NA; v_call: TRBV27; cdr3_aa: CASSQTYPFYNEQFF; cdr3_nt: TGTGCCAGCAGTCAGACTTACCCCTTTTACAATGAGCAGTTCTTC
j_call: TRBJ2-2; clone_size: NA; d_call: NA; v_call: TRBV10-2; cdr3_aa: CASGEGGGAGELFF; cdr3_nt: TGCGCCAGCGGGGAGGGGGGTGGCGCCGGGGAGCTGTTTTTT
j_call: TRBJ2-3; clone_size: NA; d_call: NA; v_call: TRBV29-1; cdr3_aa: CSVRGRSTDTQYF; cdr3_nt: TGCAGCGTTCGGGGTAGGAGCACAGATACGCAGTATTTT
j_call: TRBJ2-5; clone_size: NA; d_call: NA; v_call: TRBV21-1; cdr3_aa: CASSLRSGGRNLQETQYF; cdr3_nt: TGTGCCAGCAGCTTACGTAGCGGGGGGCGGAACCTACAAGAGACCCAGTACTTC
j_call: TRBJ2-5; clone_size: NA; d_call: NA; v_call: TRBV7-9; cdr3_aa: CASSLPNWGGVETQYF; cdr3_nt: TGTGCCAGCAGCTTACCCAACTGGGGGGGCGTGGAGACCCAGTACTTC
j_call: TRBJ2-1; clone_size: NA; d_call: TRBD2; v_call: TRBV7-2; cdr3_aa: CASSFGLADYNEQFF; cdr3_nt: TGTGCCAGCAGCTTCGGGCTAGCGGACTACAATGAGCAGTTCTTC
j_call: TRBJ2-3; clone_size: NA; d_call: NA; v_call: TRBV30; cdr3_aa: CAWSAGSAGWVDTQYF; cdr3_nt: TGTGCCTGGAGTGCCGGTAGCGCTGGGTGGGTTGATACGCAGTATTTT
j_call: TRBJ2-5; clone_size: NA; d_call: NA; v_call: TRBV19; cdr3_aa: CASSGAPDGLQETQYF; cdr3_nt: TGTGCCAGTAGTGGAGCTCCCGACGGTCTCCAAGAGACCCAGTACTTC
j_call: TRBJ2-7; clone_size: NA; d_call: TRBD2; v_call: TRBV4-1; cdr3_aa: CASSQDDPRLATLYEQYF; cdr3_nt: TGCGCCAGCAGCCAAGATGATCCCCGACTAGCGACACTCTACGAGCAGTACTTC
j_call: TRBJ2-3; clone_size: NA; d_call: NA; v_call: TRBV2; cdr3_aa: CASSGSGSTDTQYF; cdr3_nt: TGTGCCAGCAGTGGGAGCGGGAGCACAGATACGCAGTATTTT
j_call: TRBJ1-1; clone_size: NA; d_call: TRBD1; v_call: TRBV6-9; cdr3_aa: CASRPRGGTGVVNTEAFF; cdr3_nt: TGTGCCAGCAGACCGAGGGGGGGGACAGGGGTTGTGAACACTGAAGCTTTCTTT
j_call: TRBJ1-4; clone_size: NA; d_call: TRBD1; v_call: TRBV5-1; cdr3_aa: CASSLAGTVNEKLFF; cdr3_nt: TGCGCCAGCAGCTTGGCCGGGACAGTGAATGAAAAACTGTTTTTT
j_call: TRBJ2-3; clone_size: NA; d_call: TRBD2; v_call: TRBV7-9; cdr3_aa: CSSSSNLPGLAFTDTQYF; cdr3_nt: TGTTCCAGCAGCTCCAATTTACCGGGACTAGCGTTTACAGATACGCAGTATTTT
j_call: TRBJ1-2; clone_size: once; d_call: NA; v_call: TRBV7-6; cdr3_aa: CASSKTGRGFHGYTF; cdr3_nt: TGTGCCAGCAGCAAAACAGGGAGGGGTTTCCATGGCTACACCTTC
j_call: TRBJ2-3; clone_size: NA; d_call: NA; v_call: TRBV27; cdr3_aa: CASSFNTDTQYF; cdr3_nt: TGTGCCAGCAGTTTCAACACAGATACGCAGTATTTT
j_call: TRBJ2-2; clone_size: NA; d_call: TRBD1; v_call: TRBV18; cdr3_aa: CASSTRQGWAGELFF; cdr3_nt: TGTGCCAGCTCAACACGACAGGGATGGGCCGGGGAGCTGTTTTTT
j_call: TRBJ2-7; clone_size: NA; d_call: NA; v_call: TRBV5-4; cdr3_aa: CASSLGRAGEQYF; cdr3_nt: TGTGCCAGCAGCTTGGGCAGGGCGGGAGAGCAGTACTTC
j_call: TRBJ1-1; clone_size: NA; d_call: TRBD1; v_call: TRBV6-5; cdr3_aa: CASSYRQGATEAFF; cdr3_nt: TGTGCCAGCAGTTACAGGCAGGGGGCAACTGAAGCTTTCTTT
j_call: TRBJ1-2; clone_size: NA; d_call: NA; v_call: TRBV6-6; cdr3_aa: CASALQGTGYTF; cdr3_nt: TGTGCCAGTGCGTTACAGGGAACTGGCTACACCTTC
j_call: TRBJ1-4; clone_size: NA; d_call: NA; v_call: TRBV19; cdr3_aa: CASSPDIRGEKLFF; cdr3_nt: TGTGCCAGTAGTCCGGACATCCGAGGAGAAAAACTGTTTTTT
j_call: TRBJ1-6; clone_size: NA; d_call: TRBD1; v_call: TRBV5-1; cdr3_aa: CASSDDRGPPLHF; cdr3_nt: TGCGCCAGCAGCGACGACAGGGGTCCACCCCTCCACTTT